This T cell receptor (beta chain) is drawn from a study of T cells in Graves' hyperthyroidism and ophthalmopathy (dated by TCRdb to between 2018 and 2020). About the study as a whole: Peripheral blood samples were taken at initial diagnosis, before any treatment was given. To identify TCR V-J signatures that set the groups apart, the researchers used a discovery cohort of about a hundred patients, made up of about 44 with Graves' ophthalmopathy and about 60 with stable Graves' hyperthyroidism. Prospective prediction of ophthalmopathy was tested in an independent validation cohort of some 19 hyperthyroidism patients and some 17 patients who later progressed to ophthalmopathy. For training and testing, the 80 to 100 patients in the discovery cohort were randomly divided in a 7:3 ratio. Thyroid tissue and blood T-cell repertoires from six or seven Graves' hyperthyroidism patients were also compared in the study. Following sampling, methimazole starting at 30 mg daily was given to hyperthyroidism patients, and high-dose intravenous methylprednisolone was given to ophthalmopathy patients. TCR Vbeta CDR3 sequencing of 120 to 150 peripheral blood samples (approximately 44 ophthalmopathy, about 74 hyperthyroidism and roughly 17 progressor patients) is reported in the paper. General study outcomes and caveats: Blood samples also contained most of the expanded thyroid clonotypes (frequency above 0.001), which suggests that blood repertoires may reflect thyroid immune responses. A 13 V-J signature model separated ophthalmopathy from stable hyperthyroidism, with around 88% sensitivity and roughly 81% specificity in cross-validation and 80%/75% in testing. In validation, the model predicted progression to ophthalmopathy with about 71% sensitivity and over 72% specificity, a median of around six months before onset. Sample size was not statistically predetermined, and investigators were not blinded to group allocation.

Ophthalmopathy patients had moderately to severely active disease, with a Clinical Activity Score of 3 or more, a NOSPECS grade of 4 or more, and a disease duration of less than 3 months. Any patient with an uncontrolled infection, another autoimmune disease, pregnancy or lactation was excluded. Clinical symptoms, serum thyroxine and TRAb, thyroid ultrasound, and orbital computed tomography formed the basis for the diagnoses. Ficoll-Paque density gradient centrifugation was used to isolate PBMCs from about 10 ml of fresh peripheral blood. Total RNA was extracted using Trizol reagent, and RNA quality was assessed on an Agilent 2100 Bioanalyzer. The TCR beta CDR3 regions were amplified from the RNA transcripts. A first-round RT-PCR of the TCR CDR3 used the HTBI primer set with the Qiagen OneStep RT-PCR kit. Libraries were constructed in a second round of multiplex PCR, after which size selection and purification were performed. Sequencing of the libraries was done on an Illumina HiSeq2000 using paired-end 100 bp reads. Concerning the study's data processing: SOAPnuke was used to process the raw data, with reads discarded if the reads contained adapters or uncalled bases, had a mean Phred below 15, or lacked an exact constant-primer or identifier match. High-quality paired reads were merged with COPE v1.2.5, and unique nucleotide sequences were defined as clonotypes. MiTCR v1.1 was used to align clonotypes to the IMGT TRBV, TRBD and TRBJ reference segments. Analysis was restricted to V-J combinations with a frequency above 0.0001, which covered roughly 99% of repertoires. A TCS score was defined as the ratio of F50 (clonal expansion) to E x V (chaos), with BLOSUM62-based TCRdist applied between CDR3 peptides within each V-J. Welch's t-statistics and random forest reduced roughly 530 V-J features to some 14, which were used in a naive Bayes classifier (R e1071). Using fastp trimming at Q25 and MiXCR clonotype assembly, TCRdb reanalyzed the public sequencing data and kept in-frame beta chains. Every distinct CDR3 protein forms one entry, paired with its most common genes and DNA. The V and J calls reflect TCRdb's pipeline rather than the authors' work. For this sample there are more than 500,000 distinct CDR3 sequences; about 16% appear just once. Jointly, the top ten make up 25% to 30% of the sample.

V and J lose 0 bases and 10 bases, and a span of 13 bases separates them. Inclusive of the bounding cysteine and phenylalanine, the CDR3 is 15 residues long. Here the CDR3 DNA is all that survives: 45 bases in frame from base 1. CDR1 and CDR2 were assigned from the germline V gene as ENHRY and SYGVKD. This clonotype was detected only a few times. Its antigen has not been determined. One base away there is no much larger clone; base qualities are not given. The V and J genes are TRBV10-3 and TRBJ1-6, and TRBD1 may be the D gene, going by 5 matching bases. This TCR came from a woman aged 25 to 39 with Graves' ophthalmopathy. The source material was blood. The DNA sequence is as follows: TGTGCCATCAGTGAGTCGAGAGGGGCTGGATCACCCCTCCACTTT. This translates into CAISESRGAGSPLHF.